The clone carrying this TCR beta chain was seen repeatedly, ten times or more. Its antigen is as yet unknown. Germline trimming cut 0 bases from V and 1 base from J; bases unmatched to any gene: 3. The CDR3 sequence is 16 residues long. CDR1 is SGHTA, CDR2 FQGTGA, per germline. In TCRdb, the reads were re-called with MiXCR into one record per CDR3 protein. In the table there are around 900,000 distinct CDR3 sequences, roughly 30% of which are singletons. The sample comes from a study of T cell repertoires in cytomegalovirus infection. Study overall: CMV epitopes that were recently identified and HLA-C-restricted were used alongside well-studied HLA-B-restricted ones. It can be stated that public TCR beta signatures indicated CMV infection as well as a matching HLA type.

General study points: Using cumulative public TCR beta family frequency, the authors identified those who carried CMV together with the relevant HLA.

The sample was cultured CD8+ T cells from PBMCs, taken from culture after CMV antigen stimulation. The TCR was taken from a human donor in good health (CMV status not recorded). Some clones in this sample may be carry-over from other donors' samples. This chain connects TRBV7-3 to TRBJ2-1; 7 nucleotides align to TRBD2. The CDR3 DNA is TGTGCCAGCAGCTTAACGTACGGGGGGTCCTACAATGAGCAGTTCTTC. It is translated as CASSLTYGGSYNEQFF.